These 24 T cell receptor beta chains were all obtained from the same sample, sequenced in a study of cytomegalovirus exposure and HLA in healthy donors (dated by TCRdb to about 2017). The receptor library was made with the immunoSEQ multiplex PCR assay. TCRdb's version of the immuneACCESS table is confined to in-frame rearrangements and falls short of the full clone set. An unresolved V gene accounts for under half of the shortfall where checked; the remainder is of unknown origin. The sample table contains 100,000 to 120,000 clones; only one count was recorded for about 94% of them. The top ten constitute under 0.75% of the sample. Sequenced: PBMCs. The receptors stem from a woman younger than 35 in good health and CMV-seronegative.

The V call is TRBV11-3, the J call TRBJ2-5; 10 bases agree with TRBD2. The CDR3 consists of 15 residues. Germline loops: CDR1 SGHNT, CDR2 YENEEA. After removal of 6 bases from V and 3 bases from J, the junction contained 7 bases not matched to a gene. The CDR3 nucleotides are TGTGCCAGCAGACGTCCCGGGACTAGCGAAGAGACCCAGTACTTC. Amino acid sequence: CASRRPGTSEETQYF.

The V and J genes are TRBV7-9 and TRBJ2-2, with D possibly TRBD2 on 5 matching bases. The germline V gene encodes CDR1 SEHNR and CDR2 FQNEAQ (reference sequence). This CDR3 has 13 residues. V dropped 4 bases and J dropped 10 bases, with 13 bases sitting between them. The CDR3: CASSSLADPELFF. The CDR3 DNA reads TGTGCCAGCAGCTCTCTAGCCGATCCGGAGCTGTTTTTT.

The rearrangement uses TRBV30 and TRBJ1-1; D gene uncertain. V dropped 5 bases and J dropped 9 bases, with 13 bases sitting between them. CDR3 length: 11 residues. Looked up from germline, CDR1 is GTSNPN and CDR2 is SVGIG (reference sequence). The CDR3 is CAWGPGIKAFF. CDR3 coding DNA: TGTGCCTGGGGACCGGGGATAAAAGCTTTCTTT.

This clone was counted once. The CDR3: CASSYPYLTGGDTEAFF. In DNA, the CDR3 is TGTGCCAGCAGCTATCCCTATCTGACAGGGGGGGACACTGAAGCTTTCTTT. The gene calls are TRBV5-4 and TRBJ1-1; 9 bases fit TRBD1. Germline values: CDR1 SGHNT, CDR2 YYREEE (reference sequence). Unmatched junction bases numbered 12, after V lost 3 bases and J lost 3 bases. The CDR3 length is 17 residues.

The chain is built from TRBV7-2 and TRBJ2-1, with a weak D call TRBD2 (7 bases). CDR1 SGHTA and CDR2 FQGNSA come from the germline V gene. Trimming pared 7 bases from V and 8 bases from J, leaving 21 bases between. CDR3 length equals 15 residues. The CDR3 reads CASNYLAGARDEQFF. The CDR3 DNA is TGTGCCAGCAACTACCTGGCGGGGGCTAGGGATGAGCAGTTCTTC. Filled out from reference TRBV7-2 and TRBJ2-1, the complete variable domain reads GAGVSQSPSNKVTEKGKDVELRCDPISGHTALYWYRQSLGQGLEFLIYFQGNSAPDKSGLPSDRFSAERTGGSVSTLTIQRTQQEDSAVYLCASNYLAGARDEQFFGPGTRLTVL.

This rearrangement joins TRBV2 to TRBJ1-1; TRBD1 is a possible D gene (6 bases). V lost 11 bases and J 1 base, leaving 17 bases between the germline ends. CDR3 size: 14 residues. Germline CDR1 SNHLY, CDR2 FYNNEI. The CDR3 region is CACGNRVTNTEAFF. DNA for the CDR3: TGTGCCTGCGGCAACAGGGTCACGAACACTGAAGCTTTCTTT.

The J gene is TRBJ2-7, the V gene TRBV7-9; 7 nucleotides match TRBD2. The trim removed 5 bases at V and 4 bases at J, leaving 11 bases unmatched. CDR1 and CDR2 from the germline V gene are SEHNR and FQNEAQ (reference sequence). This CDR3 region has 15 residues. The CDR3 DNA sequence: TGTGCCAGCAGCGACACTAGCGCGCCCGGATACGAGCAGTACTTC. Protein product: CASSDTSAPGYEQYF.

This chain links TRBV6-1 with TRBJ1-5; no clear D gene. Germline loops: CDR1 MNHNS, CDR2 SASEGT. The CDR3 has 13 amino acids. Trimming took 7 bases from V and 0 from J, leaving 7 bases between them. CDR3 sequence reads: CASTSVSNQPQHF. CDR3 sequence (DNA): TGTGCCAGCACTTCGGTTAGCAATCAGCCCCAGCATTTT.

The V gene is TRBV19, the J gene TRBJ1-4, with D possibly matching TRBD1 (5 bases). CDR3 size: 15 residues. Between the trimmed V and J ends, which lost 8 bases and 0 bases, there was a span of 13 bases. CDR1 LNHDA and CDR2 SQIVND come from the germline V gene (reference sequence). The CDR3 DNA is TGTGCCAGTGCCGTAAGGGGTGCAACTAATGAAAAACTGTTTTTT. Translating it yields CASAVRGATNEKLFF.

This sequence joins TRBV19 and TRBJ2-5; possibly TRBD2 for D (6 bases). V was clipped by 3 bases and J by 4 bases, with 12 bases between them. CDR1 is LNHDA, CDR2 SQIVND, per germline (reference sequence). The CDR3 length is 14 residues. The DNA for the CDR3 is TGTGCCAGTAGTATCATGCGGGGAGGAGAGACCCAGTACTTC. Its protein is CASSIMRGGETQYF.

V and J are TRBV7-2 and TRBJ1-2, with 8 bases lining up with TRBD1. The trim removed 1 base at V and 2 bases at J, leaving 3 bases unmatched. CDR3 length: 15 amino acids. Germline V gives CDR1 SGHTA, CDR2 FQGNSA. CDR3 nucleotides: TGTGCCAGCAGCTTAGGACAGGGGCCGAACTATGGCTACACCTTC. It yields the protein CASSLGQGPNYGYTF.

V and J are TRBV4-1 and TRBJ2-5; possible D gene TRBD2, 5 bases. Trimming shortened V by 4 bases and J by 9 bases, and 15 bases separated the two germline ends. The CDR3 runs to 13 residues. The germline CDR1 and CDR2 sequences are MGHRA and YSYEKL. The CDR3 sequence is CASSPHTEEAQYF. The CDR3 DNA is TGCGCCAGCAGCCCCCACACCGAGGAGGCCCAGTACTTC.

This chain joins TRBV28 and TRBJ2-1, with 10 bases fitting TRBD1. Germline lookup yields CDR1 MDHEN and CDR2 SYDVKM. CDR3 size: 14 residues. J gave up 2 bases and V 8 bases, and 3 bases lay outside the gene matches. The CDR3 reads CASLTGGAYNEQFF. In DNA form, the CDR3 reads TGTGCCAGCCTGACAGGGGGCGCCTACAATGAGCAGTTCTTC.

The CDR3 region has the DNA TGTGCCAGTAAGAGGACAGCGACCGGGGAGCTGTTTTTT. Protein sequence: CASKRTATGELFF. This chain uses TRBV19 with TRBJ2-2; perhaps TRBD1 as D (6 bases). Trimming took 7 bases from V and 5 from J, leaving 11 bases between them. Per germline, CDR1 LNHDA and CDR2 SQIVND (reference sequence). There are 13 residues in the CDR3.

The CDR3 loop is CASTGRRGSTDTQYF. The DNA of the CDR3 is TGTGCCAGCACCGGTCGCAGGGGTAGCACAGATACGCAGTATTTT. V and J are TRBV27 and TRBJ2-3, with D possibly TRBD1 on 6 matching bases. The CDR3 covers 15 residues. Germline assignment: CDR1 MNHEY and CDR2 SMNVEV (reference sequence). V lost 7 bases, J lost 0 bases, and 14 bases lay in between.

This clone was counted once. The rearrangement joins TRBV6-5 to TRBJ2-5; TRBD2 aligns across 8 bases. The CDR3 runs 15 residues. Trimming removed 0 bases from V and 3 bases from J; junction bases left unmatched: 3. Germline V gene lookup returns CDR1 MNHEY and CDR2 SVGAGI. CDR3 region: CASSYSSGGEETQYF. DNA for the CDR3: TGTGCCAGCAGTTACTCGTCCGGGGGGGAAGAGACCCAGTACTTC.

J is TRBJ2-5 and V is TRBV7-2; tentative D call: TRBD1 (7 bases). V lost 4 bases to trimming and J lost 7 bases, with 16 bases between them. Per the germline V gene, CDR1 is SGHTA and CDR2 is FQGNSA. This CDR3 is 14 amino acids long. Here the CDR3 DNA reads TGTGCCAGCAGCTCTCTCAGGGGGGAAGTGACCCAGTACTTC. This sequence encodes CASSSLRGEVTQYF. Full variable domain (outside the CDR3, taken from reference TRBV7-2 and TRBJ2-5): GAGVSQSPSNKVTEKGKDVELRCDPISGHTALYWYRQSLGQGLEFLIYFQGNSAPDKSGLPSDRFSAERTGGSVSTLTIQRTQQEDSAVYLCASSSLRGEVTQYFGPGTRLLVL.

The chain combines TRBV19 with TRBJ1-5, with 8 bases identical to TRBD1. The CDR3 contains 14 residues. The V and J ends lost 4 bases and 8 bases, in that order; junction bases with no gene match: 7. Per germline, CDR1 LNHDA and CDR2 SQIVND (reference sequence). In nucleotides, the CDR3 is TGTGCCAGTAGTAAAGGACAGGGTTGGAAGCCCCAGCATTTT. Translation gives CASSKGQGWKPQHF.

The chain employs TRBV6-4 and TRBJ2-1, with 11 bases lining up with TRBD2. V gave up 2 bases and J gave up 6 bases; unmatched junction bases: 6. The CDR3 has 16 residues. CDR1 and CDR2 (germline): MRHNA, SNTAGT. CDR3: CASSDRVAGGPNEQFF. In nucleotides, the CDR3 is TGTGCCAGCAGTGACAGGGTAGCGGGGGGGCCCAATGAGCAGTTCTTC.

The chain joins TRBV6-5 to TRBJ2-5; 9 positions match TRBD2. The CDR3 spans 14 residues. Germline CDR1 reads MNHEY; CDR2 reads SVGAGI. J gave up 4 bases and V 6 bases, and 6 bases lay outside the gene matches. The CDR3 DNA reads as TGTGCCAGCAGACCGGGACTAGCTCGAGAGACCCAGTACTTC. Translating it yields CASRPGLARETQYF.

The rearrangement joins TRBV11-3 to TRBJ2-6; no firm D call. Germline CDR1 reads SGHNT; CDR2 reads YENEEA. This CDR3 is built from 13 residues. Trimming took off 5 bases at V and 0 bases at J, with 2 bases between the two ends. In nucleotides, the CDR3 is TGTGCCAGCAGCCGCTCTGGGGCCAACGTCCTGACTTTC. Its translation: CASSRSGANVLTF.

The chain carries TRBV28 and TRBJ1-1; the D is unclear. There are 11 residues in the CDR3. Trimming removed 10 bases at V and 1 base at J, with 7 bases between. CDR1 and CDR2 (germline): MDHEN, SYDVKM. CDR3 loop: CATRANTEAFF. CDR3 nucleotide sequence: TGTGCCACCCGAGCGAACACTGAAGCTTTCTTT.

This chain uses TRBV19 with TRBJ2-5, with D possibly matching TRBD2 (6 bases). Trimming took 1 base from V and 1 from J, leaving 7 bases between them. Germline CDR1 LNHDA, CDR2 SQIVND (reference sequence). This CDR3 region has 14 residues. CDR3 loop: CASSIVGGQETQYF. CDR3 coding DNA: TGTGCCAGTAGTATAGTGGGAGGCCAAGAGACCCAGTACTTC.

The chain has TRBV7-6 and TRBJ2-7, with D tentatively TRBD2 (5 bases). Germline V gene lookup returns CDR1 SGHVS and CDR2 FNYEAQ. This CDR3 region has 19 residues. The V gene lost 1 base and the J gene lost 1 base, with 23 bases spanning the gap. The CDR3 here is CASSLVLGRSGEGSYEQYF. CDR3 nucleotides: TGTGCCAGCAGCTTAGTATTGGGCAGATCCGGGGAAGGTTCCTACGAGCAGTACTTC. Filled out from reference TRBV7-6 and TRBJ2-7, the complete variable domain reads GAGVSQSPRYKVTKRGQDVALRCDPISGHVSLYWYRQALGQGPEFLTYFNYEAQQDKSGLPNDRFSAERPEGSISTLTIQRTEQRDSAMYRCASSLVLGRSGEGSYEQYFGPGTRLTVT.